Included here is one T cell receptor (beta chain) sequence, with context. Some clones are missing from TCRdb's copy, which holds only in-frame ones; the method was immunoSEQ multiplex PCR. Altogether roughly 660,000 clones are present, 90% being singletons, with the ten largest covering 30% to 40%. This specimen comes from a study of shared clonotypes between healthy human individuals. The V and J ends lost 2 bases and 0 bases respectively, with 17 bases between them. Germline CDR1 SGHRS, CDR2 YFSETQ. The CDR3 sequence is 17 residues long. The receptor was isolated from a man between 18 and 35 years old in good health. Some clones in this sample may be carry-over from other donors' samples. This rearrangement joins TRBV5-1 to TRBJ1-1; D remains ambiguous. The source material was memory CD8+ T cells from PBMCs. This sample's subset: CD45RO+ cells pooled with CCR7-negative TemRA cells. CDR3 amino acids: CASSLTPRTDLNTEAFF. The CDR3 region has the DNA TGCGCCAGCAGCTTAACTCCTCGGACGGATCTGAACACTGAAGCTTTCTTT.